These T cell receptor beta chains were read from a single sample in a study of shared clonotypes between healthy human individuals. Profiling relied on immunoSEQ multiplex PCR, and the TCRdb table lists in-frame clones only, not all of them. The table shows about 1,800,000 clones, with about 95% occurring only once. The sequenced material came from naive CD8+ T cells sorted from blood. The receptor set was obtained from a man aged 18-30 years in good health. Each CDR3 is given with its conserved first and last residue.

V	J	CDR3
TRBV28	TRBJ1-1	CASSLESGTEAFF
TRBV27	TRBJ1-5	CASSLSPGTGLQPQHF
TRBV5-5	TRBJ2-5	CASSKAGVETQYF
TRBV2	TRBJ2-7	CASSEALPGTGDYEQYF
TRBV5-1	TRBJ2-2	CASSLPDRRGGELFF
TRBV7-9	TRBJ2-5	CAAYNRDRGQETQYF
TRBV5-1	TRBJ2-7	CASSLGGSRGSYEQYF
TRBV5-6	TRBJ1-2	CASSFGSNTVYGYTF
TRBV4-1	TRBJ2-1	CASRVAASYNEQFF
TRBV6-1	TRBJ1-2	CASSPPAVNYGYTF
TRBV11-2	TRBJ1-2	CASSLTGTGALNYGYTF
TRBV15	TRBJ1-4	CATSRERGWEKLFF
TRBV5-1	TRBJ1-6	CASSLVGQGAPGNSPLHF
TRBV27	TRBJ2-5	CASSLGGGAETQYF
TRBV9	TRBJ1-5	CASSTGPGNQPQHF
TRBV19	TRBJ2-7	CASSPGGGVGEQYF
TRBV7-9	TRBJ2-5	CASSYGGVQETQYF
TRBV10-3	TRBJ1-5	CAISDPTEGNQPQHF
TRBV7-9	TRBJ1-2	CASSSLRDRTNYGYTF
TRBV2	TRBJ2-7	CASIMDSEQYF
TRBV5-1	TRBJ1-4	CASTSEALGNEKLFF
TRBV11-3	TRBJ2-3	CASSSEGYADTQYF
TRBV28	TRBJ2-5	CASSNPTSVLQETQYF
TRBV4-1	TRBJ1-5	CASSQGQGGNQPQHF
TRBV27	TRBJ2-1	CASSLREGNEQFF
TRBV2	TRBJ2-7	CASSEANRVWEQYF
TRBV5-1	TRBJ2-7	CASSPAQALQSYEQYF
TRBV30	TRBJ2-5	CAWSVSPGLGETQYF
TRBV5-1	TRBJ1-1	CASSSPGTGEEAFF
TRBV5-6	TRBJ2-5	CASSFATGGEETQYF
TRBV27	TRBJ2-1	CASSLLGAQSYNEQFF
TRBV14	TRBJ1-5	CASSQYRGPQHF
TRBV4-1	TRBJ2-7	CASSQTRDRGRYEQYF
TRBV30	TRBJ1-4	CAYPRGGTNEKLFF
TRBV5-6	TRBJ2-2	CASSAGGRNTGELFF
TRBV7-9	TRBJ2-3	CASSPPVVAGGRTDTQYF
TRBV14	TRBJ2-7	CASSYGQTYEQYF
TRBV29-1	TRBJ2-5	CSVVKTGGAETQYF
TRBV4-3	TRBJ2-5	CASSQEGGETQYF
TRBV4-1	TRBJ1-1	CASSQEAGVEAFF